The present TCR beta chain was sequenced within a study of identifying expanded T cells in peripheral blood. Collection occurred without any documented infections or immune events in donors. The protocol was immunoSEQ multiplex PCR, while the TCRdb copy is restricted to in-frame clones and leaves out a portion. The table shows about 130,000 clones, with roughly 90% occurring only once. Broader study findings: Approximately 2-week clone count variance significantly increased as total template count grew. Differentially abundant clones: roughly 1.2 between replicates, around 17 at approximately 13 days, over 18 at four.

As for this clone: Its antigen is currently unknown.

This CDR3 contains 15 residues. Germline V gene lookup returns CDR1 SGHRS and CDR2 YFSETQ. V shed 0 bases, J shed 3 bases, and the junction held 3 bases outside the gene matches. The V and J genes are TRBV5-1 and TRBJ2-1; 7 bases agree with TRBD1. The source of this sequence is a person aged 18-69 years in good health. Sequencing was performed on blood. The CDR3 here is CASSLEDRDYNEQFF. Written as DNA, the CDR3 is TGCGCCAGCAGCTTGGAAGACAGGGACTACAATGAGCAGTTCTTC.